These T cell receptor beta chains were read from a single sample in a study of cytomegalovirus exposure and HLA in healthy donors. The method was immunoSEQ multiplex PCR; TCRdb's version includes in-frame clones alone and lacks a portion of them. The sample carries tens of thousands of clones, 90% to 95% recorded once. Sequencing was performed on PBMCs. The source of these receptors is a woman in her late teens or twenties in good health and CMV-seropositive. Both conserved end residues are part of each CDR3. A D gene is named only where the DNA matches it firmly. Some rows have no size entry. The others give once, few or many, or a class for an expanded clone.

v_call: TRBV19; clone_size: .; d_call: .; j_call: TRBJ1-4; cdr3_aa: CASSISPGFEKLFF; cdr3_nt: TGTGCCAGTAGTATCTCTCCAGGGTTCGAAAAACTGTTTTTT
v_call: TRBV7-9; clone_size: .; d_call: .; j_call: TRBJ1-2; cdr3_aa: CASSAQRGLGYTF; cdr3_nt: TGTGCCAGCAGCGCACAGCGGGGCCTTGGCTACACCTTC
v_call: TRBV29-1; clone_size: .; d_call: .; j_call: TRBJ2-7; cdr3_aa: CSVEGRAVNEQYF; cdr3_nt: TGCAGCGTTGAAGGCAGGGCGGTTAACGAGCAGTACTTC
v_call: TRBV6-5; clone_size: .; d_call: .; j_call: TRBJ1-5; cdr3_aa: CASSYFQGVQPQHF; cdr3_nt: TGTGCCAGCAGTTACTTTCAAGGGGTTCAGCCCCAGCATTTT
v_call: TRBV19; clone_size: .; d_call: .; j_call: TRBJ2-3; cdr3_aa: CASKNTASTDTQYF; cdr3_nt: TGTGCCAGTAAGAATACAGCTAGCACAGATACGCAGTATTTT
v_call: TRBV6-5; clone_size: .; d_call: TRBD1; j_call: TRBJ1-5; cdr3_aa: CASSRGQDTQPQHF; cdr3_nt: TGTGCCAGCAGCCGGGGACAGGACACTCAGCCCCAGCATTTT
v_call: TRBV4-2; clone_size: .; d_call: TRBD2; j_call: TRBJ2-3; cdr3_aa: CASSQAGSGTDTQYF; cdr3_nt: TGTGCCAGCAGCCAGGCGGGTAGCGGGACGGATACGCAGTATTTT
v_call: TRBV11-2; clone_size: .; d_call: TRBD2; j_call: TRBJ2-1; cdr3_aa: CASSLGAGGRNEQFF; cdr3_nt: TGTGCCAGCAGCTTAGGAGCGGGGGGTAGGAATGAGCAGTTCTTC
v_call: TRBV11-2; clone_size: .; d_call: .; j_call: TRBJ2-3; cdr3_aa: CASSRGLSPDTQYF; cdr3_nt: TGTGCCAGCAGCCGAGGGTTGTCCCCAGATACGCAGTATTTT
v_call: TRBV7-2; clone_size: .; d_call: TRBD2; j_call: TRBJ2-7; cdr3_aa: CASSPPIGLANTYEQYF; cdr3_nt: TGTGCCAGCAGCCCACCCATCGGACTAGCGAACACCTACGAGCAGTACTTC
v_call: TRBV2; clone_size: .; d_call: .; j_call: TRBJ1-5; cdr3_aa: CASSDSPDQPQHF; cdr3_nt: TGTGCCAGCAGTGATTCCCCCGATCAGCCCCAGCATTTT
v_call: TRBV2; clone_size: .; d_call: .; j_call: TRBJ1-1; cdr3_aa: CASRPTAEAFF; cdr3_nt: TGTGCCAGCAGGCCGACAGCTGAAGCTTTCTTT
v_call: TRBV9; clone_size: .; d_call: TRBD2; j_call: TRBJ2-3; cdr3_aa: CASTPGGGWTDTQYF; cdr3_nt: TGTGCCAGCACCCCGGGAGGGGGTTGGACAGATACGCAGTATTTT
v_call: TRBV28; clone_size: once; d_call: .; j_call: TRBJ1-4; cdr3_aa: CASSFRYRRGRTNEKLFF; cdr3_nt: TGTGCCAGCAGTTTTAGATATCGGAGGGGACGGACAAATGAAAAACTGTTTTTT
v_call: TRBV10-2; clone_size: .; d_call: TRBD2; j_call: TRBJ2-1; cdr3_aa: CASKYGGSSYNEQFF; cdr3_nt: TGCGCCAGCAAATACGGGGGGAGCTCCTACAATGAGCAGTTCTTC
v_call: TRBV29-1; clone_size: .; d_call: TRBD1; j_call: TRBJ1-2; cdr3_aa: CSVKTGSNGYTF; cdr3_nt: TGCAGCGTAAAGACAGGGAGCAATGGCTACACCTTC
v_call: TRBV19; clone_size: .; d_call: .; j_call: TRBJ1-5; cdr3_aa: CASSIGPSNQPQHF; cdr3_nt: TGTGCCAGTAGTATAGGGCCGAGCAATCAGCCCCAGCATTTT
v_call: TRBV27; clone_size: .; d_call: TRBD2; j_call: TRBJ2-7; cdr3_aa: CASSLGGGRLSYEQYF; cdr3_nt: TGTGCCAGCAGCCTCGGGGGCGGGAGGCTATCCTACGAGCAGTACTTC
v_call: TRBV6-1; clone_size: .; d_call: .; j_call: TRBJ1-3; cdr3_aa: CASSEDSGPGNTIYF; cdr3_nt: TGTGCCAGCAGTGAAGACAGTGGCCCTGGAAACACCATATATTTT
v_call: TRBV7-2; clone_size: .; d_call: TRBD2; j_call: TRBJ2-5; cdr3_aa: CASSLERLATQETQYF; cdr3_nt: TGTGCCAGCAGCTTAGAACGACTAGCGACCCAAGAGACCCAGTACTTC
v_call: TRBV14; clone_size: .; d_call: .; j_call: TRBJ1-2; cdr3_aa: CASSQSRTTANYGYTF; cdr3_nt: TGTGCCAGCAGCCAAAGCAGAACAACAGCTAACTATGGCTACACCTTC
v_call: TRBV27; clone_size: .; d_call: .; j_call: TRBJ1-1; cdr3_aa: CASSFRGAQEAHTEAFF; cdr3_nt: TGTGCCAGCAGTTTTCGGGGGGCGCAGGAGGCTCACACTGAAGCTTTCTTT